This TCR beta chain was observed in a study of control samples from healthy donors and cancer patients. Sequencing used immunoSEQ multiplex PCR; TCRdb keeps in-frame clones, though not all of them. This table holds approximately 50,000 clones, roughly 87% found once. CDR3 size: 15 residues. After removal of 1 base from V and 8 bases from J, the junction contained 8 bases not matched to a gene. In germline, CDR1 is GTSNPN, CDR2 SVGIG (reference sequence). The sequenced sample was PBMCs. This chain joins TRBV30 and TRBJ1-4; the match to TRBD1 covers 9 bases. The clonotype comes from a man aged 55 to 70 with head and neck cancer. CDR3 sequence (DNA): TGTGCCTGGAGTGAGGAATACAGGGGGCGAGAAAAACTGTTTTTT. It yields the protein CAWSEEYRGREKLFF.